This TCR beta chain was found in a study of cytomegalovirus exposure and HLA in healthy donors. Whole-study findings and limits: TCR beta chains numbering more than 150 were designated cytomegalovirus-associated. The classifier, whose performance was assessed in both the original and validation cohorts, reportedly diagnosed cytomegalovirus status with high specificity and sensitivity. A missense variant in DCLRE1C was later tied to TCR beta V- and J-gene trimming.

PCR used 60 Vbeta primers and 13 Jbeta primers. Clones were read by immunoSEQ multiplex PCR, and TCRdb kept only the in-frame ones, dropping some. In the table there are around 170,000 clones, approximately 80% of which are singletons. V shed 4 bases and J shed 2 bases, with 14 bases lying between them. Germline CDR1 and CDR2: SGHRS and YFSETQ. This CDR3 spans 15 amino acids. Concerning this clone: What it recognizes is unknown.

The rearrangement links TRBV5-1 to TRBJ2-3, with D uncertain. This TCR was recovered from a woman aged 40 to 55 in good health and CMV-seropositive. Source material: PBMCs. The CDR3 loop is CASSPSAVPTDTQYF. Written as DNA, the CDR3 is TGCGCCAGCAGCCCCTCGGCGGTCCCCACAGATACGCAGTATTTT.